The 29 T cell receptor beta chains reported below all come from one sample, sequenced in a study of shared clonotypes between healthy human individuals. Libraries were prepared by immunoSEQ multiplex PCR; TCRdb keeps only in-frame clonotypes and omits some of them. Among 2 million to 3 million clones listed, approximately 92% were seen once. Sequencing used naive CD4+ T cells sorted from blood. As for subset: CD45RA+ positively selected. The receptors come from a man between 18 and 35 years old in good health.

In DNA, the CDR3 is TGCGCCAGCAGCTACTCAGGGGAGGGCACAGATACGCAGTATTTT. The encoded protein is CASSYSGEGTDTQYF. The rearrangement links TRBV5-1 to TRBJ2-3; D tentatively fits TRBD1 or TRBD2 (6 bases each). The CDR3 is 15 amino acids. Germline V gene data show CDR1 as SGHRS and CDR2 as YFSETQ. Trimming took 3 bases from V and 1 from J, leaving 12 bases between them.

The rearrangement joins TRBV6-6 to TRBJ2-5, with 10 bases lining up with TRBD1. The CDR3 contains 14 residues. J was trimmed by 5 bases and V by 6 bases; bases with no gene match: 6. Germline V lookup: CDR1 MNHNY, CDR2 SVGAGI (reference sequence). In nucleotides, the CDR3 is TGTGCCAGCAGCGACAGGGGGCGCGGGGAGACCCAGTACTTC. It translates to CASSDRGRGETQYF.

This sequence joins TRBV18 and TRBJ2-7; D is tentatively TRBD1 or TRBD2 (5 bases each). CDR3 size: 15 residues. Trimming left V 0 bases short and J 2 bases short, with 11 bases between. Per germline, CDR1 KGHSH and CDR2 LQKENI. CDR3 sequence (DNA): TGTGCCAGCTCACCACCGGGGGAATTAACCTACGAGCAGTACTTC. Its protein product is CASSPPGELTYEQYF.

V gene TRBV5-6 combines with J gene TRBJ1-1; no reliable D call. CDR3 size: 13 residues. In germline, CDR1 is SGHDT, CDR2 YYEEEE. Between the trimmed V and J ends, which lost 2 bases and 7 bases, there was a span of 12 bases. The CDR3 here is CASSFFPGLEAFF. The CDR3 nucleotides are TGTGCCAGCAGCTTCTTTCCGGGCCTTGAAGCTTTCTTT. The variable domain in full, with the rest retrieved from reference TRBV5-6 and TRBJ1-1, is DAGVTQSPTHLIKTRGQQVTLRCSPKSGHDTVSWYQQALGQGPQFIFQYYEEEERQRGNFPDRFSGHQFPNYSSELNVNALLLGDSALYLCASSFFPGLEAFFGQGTRLTVV.

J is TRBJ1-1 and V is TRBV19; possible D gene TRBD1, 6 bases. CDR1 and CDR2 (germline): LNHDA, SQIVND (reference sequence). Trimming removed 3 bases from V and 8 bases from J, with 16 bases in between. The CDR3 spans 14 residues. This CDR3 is CASSIIRGDSEAFF. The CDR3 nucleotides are TGTGCCAGTAGTATTATAAGGGGGGACTCCGAAGCTTTCTTT.

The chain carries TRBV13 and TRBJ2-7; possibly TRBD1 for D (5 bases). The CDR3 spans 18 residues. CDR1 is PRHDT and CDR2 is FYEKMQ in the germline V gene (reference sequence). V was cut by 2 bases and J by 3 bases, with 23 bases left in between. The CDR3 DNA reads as TGTGCCAGCAGCTTAATACAGGACCCCCACCCCGGCATCTACGAGCAGTACTTC. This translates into CASSLIQDPHPGIYEQYF.

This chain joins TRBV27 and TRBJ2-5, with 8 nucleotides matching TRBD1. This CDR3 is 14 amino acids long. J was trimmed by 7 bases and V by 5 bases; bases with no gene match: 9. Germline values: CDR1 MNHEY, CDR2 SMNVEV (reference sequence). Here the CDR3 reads CASSATQGAVTQYF. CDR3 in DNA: TGTGCCAGCAGTGCTACGCAGGGGGCGGTGACCCAGTACTTC.

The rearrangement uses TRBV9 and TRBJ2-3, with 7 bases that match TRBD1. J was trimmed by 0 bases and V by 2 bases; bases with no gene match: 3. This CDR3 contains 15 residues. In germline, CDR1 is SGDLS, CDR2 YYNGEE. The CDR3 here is CASSVTGFSTDTQYF. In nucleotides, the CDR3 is TGTGCCAGCAGCGTGACAGGGTTCAGCACAGATACGCAGTATTTT.

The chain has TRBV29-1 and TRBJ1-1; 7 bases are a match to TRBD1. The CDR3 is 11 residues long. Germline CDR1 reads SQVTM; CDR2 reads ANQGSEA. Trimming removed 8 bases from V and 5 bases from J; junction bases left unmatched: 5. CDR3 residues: CSWQGETEAFF. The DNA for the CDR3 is TGCAGCTGGCAGGGGGAAACTGAAGCTTTCTTT.

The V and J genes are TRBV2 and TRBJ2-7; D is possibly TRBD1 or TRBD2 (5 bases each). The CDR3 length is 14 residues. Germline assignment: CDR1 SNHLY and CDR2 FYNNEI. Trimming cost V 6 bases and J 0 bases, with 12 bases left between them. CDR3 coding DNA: TGTGCCAGCAGGGGACGGCTAAGCTCCTACGAGCAGTACTTC. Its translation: CASRGRLSSYEQYF.

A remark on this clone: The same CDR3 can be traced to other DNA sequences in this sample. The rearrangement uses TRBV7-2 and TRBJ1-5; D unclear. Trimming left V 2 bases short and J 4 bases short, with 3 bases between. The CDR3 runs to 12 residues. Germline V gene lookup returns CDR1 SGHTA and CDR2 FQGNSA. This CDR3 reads CASSLSNQPQHF. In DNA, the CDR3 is TGTGCCAGCAGCTTATCAAATCAGCCCCAGCATTTT.

DNA of the CDR3: TGTGCCAGTAGTTCCGGGGAGGGTCACACTGAAGCTTTCTTT. Its protein is CASSSGEGHTEAFF. V and J are TRBV19 and TRBJ1-1; D gene ambiguous. This CDR3 is built from 14 residues. CDR1 is LNHDA, CDR2 SQIVND, per germline (reference sequence). V was trimmed by 5 bases and J by 3 bases, leaving 13 bases between them.

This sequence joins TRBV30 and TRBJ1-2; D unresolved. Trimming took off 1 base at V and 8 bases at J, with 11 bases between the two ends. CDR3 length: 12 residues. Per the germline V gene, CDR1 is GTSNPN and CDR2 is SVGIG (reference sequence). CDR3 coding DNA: TGTGCCTGGAGTGAAAAATCGGGCGGCTACACCTTC. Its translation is CAWSEKSGGYTF.

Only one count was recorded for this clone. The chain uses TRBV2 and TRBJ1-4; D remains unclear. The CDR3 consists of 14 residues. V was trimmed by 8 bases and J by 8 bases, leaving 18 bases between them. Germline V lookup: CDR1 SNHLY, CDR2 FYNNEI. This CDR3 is CASLRAPVGEKLFF. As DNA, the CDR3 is TGTGCCAGCCTCCGGGCCCCAGTAGGCGAAAAACTGTTTTTT.

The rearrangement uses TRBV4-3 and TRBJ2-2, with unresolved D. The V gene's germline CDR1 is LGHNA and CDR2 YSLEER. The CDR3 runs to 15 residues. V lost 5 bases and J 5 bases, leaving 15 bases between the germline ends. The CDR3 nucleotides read TGCGCCAGCAGCTTTTATAGGGTTGGGACCGGGGAGCTGTTTTTT. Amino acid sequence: CASSFYRVGTGELFF.

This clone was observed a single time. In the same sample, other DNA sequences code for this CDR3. The CDR3 DNA follows: TGTGCCAGCAGCTTTGGACAGGGATTGAACACTGAAGCTTTCTTT. This encodes CASSFGQGLNTEAFF. The rearrangement links TRBV5-5 to TRBJ1-1, with 8 bases matching TRBD1. CDR3 length equals 15 residues. Germline V gene lookup returns CDR1 SGHKS and CDR2 YYEKEE (reference sequence). V dropped 2 bases and J dropped 0; count of bases not matched to a gene: 3.

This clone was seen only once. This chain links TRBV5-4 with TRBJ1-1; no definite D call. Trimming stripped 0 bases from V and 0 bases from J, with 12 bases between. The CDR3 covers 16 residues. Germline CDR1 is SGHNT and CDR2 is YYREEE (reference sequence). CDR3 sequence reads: CASSLAGGSLNTEAFF. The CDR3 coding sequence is TGTGCCAGCAGCTTGGCCGGAGGGAGTTTGAACACTGAAGCTTTCTTT.

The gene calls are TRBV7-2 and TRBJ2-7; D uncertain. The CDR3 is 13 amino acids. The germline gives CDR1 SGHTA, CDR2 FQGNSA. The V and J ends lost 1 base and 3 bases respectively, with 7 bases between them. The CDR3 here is CASSLDRFYEQYF. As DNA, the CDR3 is TGTGCCAGCAGCTTAGACCGGTTCTACGAGCAGTACTTC.

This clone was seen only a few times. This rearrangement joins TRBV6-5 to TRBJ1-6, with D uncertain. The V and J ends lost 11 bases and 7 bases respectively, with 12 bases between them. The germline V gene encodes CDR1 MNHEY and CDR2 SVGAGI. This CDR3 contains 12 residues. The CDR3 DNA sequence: TGTGCCTCTGGGCAGAGAAATTCACCCCTCCACTTT. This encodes CASGQRNSPLHF.

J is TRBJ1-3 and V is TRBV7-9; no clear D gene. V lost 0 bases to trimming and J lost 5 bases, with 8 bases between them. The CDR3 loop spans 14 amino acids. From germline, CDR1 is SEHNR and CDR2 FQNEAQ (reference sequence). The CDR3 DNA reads TGTGCCAGCAGCTTAGCGGTCGGTCGAAACACCATATATTTT. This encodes CASSLAVGRNTIYF.

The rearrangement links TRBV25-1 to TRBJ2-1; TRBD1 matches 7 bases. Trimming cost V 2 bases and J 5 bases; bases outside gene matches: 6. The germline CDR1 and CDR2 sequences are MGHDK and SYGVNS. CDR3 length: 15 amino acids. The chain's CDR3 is CASSEPRQGDNEQFF. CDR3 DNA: TGTGCCAGCAGTGAACCCCGACAGGGAGACAATGAGCAGTTCTTC.

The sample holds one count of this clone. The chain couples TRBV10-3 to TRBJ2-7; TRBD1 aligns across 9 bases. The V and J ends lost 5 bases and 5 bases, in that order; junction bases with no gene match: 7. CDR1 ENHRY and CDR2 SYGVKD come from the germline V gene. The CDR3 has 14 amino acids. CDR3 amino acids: CAISRQGGSNEQYF. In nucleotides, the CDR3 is TGTGCCATCAGTCGACAGGGGGGAAGCAACGAGCAGTACTTC.

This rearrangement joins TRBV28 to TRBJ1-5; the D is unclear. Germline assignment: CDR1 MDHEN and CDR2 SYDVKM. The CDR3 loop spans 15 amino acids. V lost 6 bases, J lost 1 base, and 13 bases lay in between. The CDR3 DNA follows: TGTGCCAGCAGCAAGGGCCGGGCAAGCAATCAGCCCCAGCATTTT. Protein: CASSKGRASNQPQHF.

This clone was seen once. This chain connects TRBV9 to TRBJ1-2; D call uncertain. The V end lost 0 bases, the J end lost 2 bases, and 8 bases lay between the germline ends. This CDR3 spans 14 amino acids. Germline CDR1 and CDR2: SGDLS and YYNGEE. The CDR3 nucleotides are TGTGCCAGCAGCGTAGCTCCAGGCAACTATGGCTACACCTTC. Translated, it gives CASSVAPGNYGYTF.

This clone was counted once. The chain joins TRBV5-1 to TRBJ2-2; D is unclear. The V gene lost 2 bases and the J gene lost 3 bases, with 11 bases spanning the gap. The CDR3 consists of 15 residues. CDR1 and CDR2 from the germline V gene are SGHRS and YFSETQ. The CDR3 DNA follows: TGCGCCAGCAGCTTTTGGGATATGGACACCGGGGAGCTGTTTTTT. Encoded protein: CASSFWDMDTGELFF.

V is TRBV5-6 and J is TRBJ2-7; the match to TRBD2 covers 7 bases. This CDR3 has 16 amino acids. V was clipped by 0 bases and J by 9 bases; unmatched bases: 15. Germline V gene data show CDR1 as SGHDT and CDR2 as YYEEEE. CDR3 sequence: CASSLAGTGGGGLQYF. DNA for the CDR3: TGTGCCAGCAGCTTGGCGGGGACTGGCGGGGGAGGTCTGCAGTACTTC.

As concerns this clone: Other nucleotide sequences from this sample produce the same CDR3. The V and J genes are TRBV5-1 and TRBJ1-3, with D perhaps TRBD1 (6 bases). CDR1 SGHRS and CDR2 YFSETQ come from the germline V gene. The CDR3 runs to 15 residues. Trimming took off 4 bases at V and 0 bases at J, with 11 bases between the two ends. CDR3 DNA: TGCGCCAGCAGCCCCACAGGGAGCTCTGGAAACACCATATATTTT. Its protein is CASSPTGSSGNTIYF.

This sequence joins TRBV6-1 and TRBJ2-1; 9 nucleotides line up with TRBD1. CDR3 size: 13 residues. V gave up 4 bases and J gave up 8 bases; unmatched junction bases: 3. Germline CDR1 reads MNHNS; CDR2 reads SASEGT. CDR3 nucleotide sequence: TGTGCCAGCAGTGTGGACAGGGGTTATGAGCAGTTCTTC. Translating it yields CASSVDRGYEQFF.

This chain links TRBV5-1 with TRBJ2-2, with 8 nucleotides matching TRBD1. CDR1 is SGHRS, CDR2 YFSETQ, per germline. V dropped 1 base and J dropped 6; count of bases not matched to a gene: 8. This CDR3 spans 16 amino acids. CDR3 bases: TGCGCCAGCAGCTTGTTGCAGGGGGCGATATCCGGGGAGCTGTTTTTT. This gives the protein CASSLLQGAISGELFF.